One sample yielded the 3 T cell receptor beta chains listed below, sequenced in a study of blood T cell repertoires in COVID-19 (dated by TCRdb to about 2020). The library was prepared using the immunoSEQ multiplex PCR assay. TCRdb re-hosts the immuneACCESS table, in-frame sequences only. Its copies lack some clones; in the studies checked, an unresolved V gene accounts for under half of them, and the cause for the rest is not known. Recorded for this sample are approximately 180,000 clones; approximately 85% of them occurred a single time. Roughly 3.5% of the sample is taken by the ten largest. Input material: peripheral blood. The source is a man aged 60 to 75 with acute or convalescent COVID-19.

The chain uses TRBV6-5 and TRBJ1-1, with D possibly matching TRBD1 (6 bases). The CDR3 extends over 14 amino acids. From germline, CDR1 is MNHEY and CDR2 SVGAGI. Deletions cut 5 bases from V and 3 bases from J, with 13 bases between. CDR3 amino acids: CASSSRRTDTEAFF. For the CDR3, the DNA is TGTGCCAGCAGTAGCCGCCGGACAGACACTGAAGCTTTCTTT.

The V and J genes are TRBV4-1 and TRBJ2-5; 10 bases are shared with TRBD2. The CDR3 sequence is 16 residues long. The germline CDR1 and CDR2 sequences are MGHRA and YSYEKL. V shed 0 bases, J shed 4 bases, and the junction held 5 bases outside the gene matches. CDR3 protein: CASSQDRLAGVETQYF. The CDR3 DNA reads as TGCGCCAGCAGCCAAGATCGCCTAGCGGGAGTAGAGACCCAGTACTTC.

The sample holds one count of this clone. V is TRBV28 and J is TRBJ2-7; tentatively, D is TRBD2 (5 bases). The germline V gene has CDR1 MDHEN and CDR2 SYDVKM. The length of the CDR3 is 15 residues. V lost 2 bases, J lost 4 bases, and 15 bases lay in between. In DNA form, the CDR3 reads TGTGCCAGCAGTTTAAGTTCCGGGGTGGGGTACGAGCAGTACTTC. Amino acids: CASSLSSGVGYEQYF.